This T cell receptor beta chain was sequenced during a study of blood T cells in healthy people across ages. Study-level results: With donor CMV status unknown, expanded clonotype changes were possibly confounded. No conclusive comparison of naive versus antigen-experienced cells was possible with unsorted PBMCs. The recorded TCR beta diversity per million T cells decreased in a roughly linear manner with age.

Germline V gene lookup returns CDR1 DFQATT and CDR2 SNEGSKA (reference sequence). The CDR3 contains 15 residues. Deletions cut 6 bases from V and 8 bases from J, with 24 bases between. There are many counts of this clonotype. The antigen is undetermined. The second PCR ran about 7 to 12 cycles with a sample-barcoded 5' primer and J-beta primers. The study obtained at least 2.5 million CDR3-containing paired-end reads from every sample. TCRdb independently ran MiXCR on the 5' RACE reads; one entry per CDR3 protein. The sample yields about 1.6 million distinct CDR3 sequences, about 31% seen once. The chain links TRBV20-1 to TRBJ2-3; unclear D gene. The sample taken for sequencing was blood. This clonotype was obtained from a woman in her twenties or thirties in good health. CDR3 DNA sequence: TGCAGTGCAACCCCAGCAGAGCTACCCGTCGGTACGCAGTATTTT. Amino acid sequence: CSATPAELPVGTQYF.